The rows below give T cell receptor beta chains drawn from one sample of a study of cytomegalovirus exposure and HLA in healthy donors. TCRdb keeps only in-frame clones here, not all; method: immunoSEQ multiplex PCR. The sample carries some 130,000 clones, more than 70% recorded once. The sequenced sample was PBMCs. Receptors were obtained from a middle-aged man in good health and CMV-seropositive. CDR3s include the opening cysteine and the closing phenylalanine or tryptophan. The D gene is left open where the match is weak. Rows give clone size only sometimes, using once, few, many, or a class for an expanded clone.

V gene	clone size	D gene	J gene	CDR3 protein	CDR3 DNA
TRBV4-1	few	.	TRBJ2-7	CASSQDQRSSYEQYF	TGCGCCAGCAGCCAAGATCAAAGGAGCTCCTACGAGCAGTACTTC
TRBV14	few	.	TRBJ2-4	CASSQGGSVAKNIQYF	TGTGCCAGCAGCCAAGGGGGCAGCGTAGCCAAAAACATTCAGTACTTC
TRBV5-4	few	.	TRBJ1-4	CASSQGRTAATNEKLFF	TGTGCCAGCAGCCAAGGAAGGACAGCTGCAACTAATGAAAAACTGTTTTTT
TRBV5-4	.	.	TRBJ2-7	CASSHGGSYEQYF	TGTGCCAGCAGTCATGGAGGATCTTACGAGCAGTACTTC
TRBV9	.	.	TRBJ2-1	CASSVVGGPYNEQFF	TGTGCCAGCAGCGTAGTTGGGGGCCCCTACAATGAGCAGTTCTTC
TRBV4-1	.	TRBD1	TRBJ1-2	CASSVNPGQVFGYTF	TGCGCCAGCAGCGTTAACCCGGGACAGGTTTTTGGCTACACCTTC
TRBV19	.	TRBD1	TRBJ2-1	CASSKIGTGAYNEQFF	TGTGCCAGTAGTAAGATCGGGACAGGGGCTTACAATGAGCAGTTCTTC
TRBV29-1	.	.	TRBJ1-1	CSVVRGTEAFF	TGCAGCGTTGTCAGGGGCACTGAAGCTTTCTTT
TRBV29-1	.	.	TRBJ2-7	CSVGQGLSYEQYF	TGCAGCGTTGGTCAGGGGCTTTCCTACGAGCAGTACTTC
TRBV11-3	.	TRBD2	TRBJ2-1	CASSLTSGRNPLYNEQFF	TGTGCCAGCAGCTTGACTAGCGGGAGGAACCCCCTCTACAATGAGCAGTTCTTC
TRBV6-1	few	.	TRBJ2-1	CASGAGGSSYNEQFF	TGTGCCAGCGGGGCTGGAGGGAGCTCCTACAATGAGCAGTTCTTC
TRBV5-1	.	.	TRBJ2-5	CASSLPQVGETQYF	TGCGCCAGCAGCTTGCCACAGGTTGGAGAGACCCAGTACTTC
TRBV19	.	TRBD1	TRBJ1-1	CASRSPGTGLMNTEAFF	TGTGCCAGTAGATCCCCCGGGACAGGTCTCATGAACACTGAAGCTTTCTTT
TRBV2	.	TRBD2	TRBJ2-5	CASKGGLVLETQYF	TGTGCCAGTAAGGGGGGACTAGTCCTCGAGACCCAGTACTTC
TRBV5-1	few	TRBD2	TRBJ2-3	CASSGGLAGSSTDTQYF	TGCGCCAGCAGCGGCGGACTAGCGGGCTCTAGCACAGATACGCAGTATTTT
TRBV7-2	.	.	TRBJ1-2	CASSSQGTNYGYTF	TGTGCCAGCAGCTCCCAGGGTACTAACTATGGCTACACCTTC
TRBV27	.	.	TRBJ1-1	CASSLNRNTEAFF	TGTGCCAGCAGTTTAAACAGAAACACTGAAGCTTTCTTT
TRBV5-4	few	TRBD1	TRBJ2-7	CASSAGTGGAVQYF	TGTGCCAGCAGCGCTGGGACAGGGGGCGCGGTGCAGTACTTC
TRBV6-5	.	.	TRBJ1-1	CASSYSGDTTEAFF	TGTGCCAGCAGTTACTCCGGGGACACCACTGAAGCTTTCTTT
TRBV7-9	few	TRBD2	TRBJ2-3	CASSLEAGGTDTQYF	TGTGCCAGCAGCTTAGAGGCGGGGGGCACAGATACGCAGTATTTT
TRBV5-1	.	TRBD1	TRBJ2-7	CASSLPGTGGEKYF	TGCGCCAGCAGCTTACCCGGGACAGGAGGTGAAAAGTACTTC
TRBV7-2	few	TRBD2	TRBJ2-5	CASSLARGSSGQETQYF	TGTGCCAGCAGCTTAGCGCGGGGGTCGAGCGGGCAAGAGACCCAGTACTTC
TRBV6-5	few	TRBD1	TRBJ1-2	CASSLGQGVGYGYTF	TGTGCCAGCAGTTTGGGACAGGGTGTGGGCTATGGCTACACCTTC
TRBV7-9	.	.	TRBJ1-5	CASSHYRVYDQPQHF	TGTGCCAGCAGCCATTACAGGGTCTACGATCAGCCCCAGCATTTT
TRBV19	.	TRBD1	TRBJ2-5	CASSRDRAETQYF	TGTGCCAGTTCGCGAGACAGGGCAGAGACCCAGTACTTC
TRBV9	.	TRBD1	TRBJ2-7	CASGPPGTGVEQYF	TGTGCCAGCGGCCCTCCGGGGACAGGGGTCGAGCAGTACTTC
TRBV19	.	TRBD2	TRBJ2-5	CASNPAGLQETQYF	TGTGCCAGTAATCCAGCGGGGCTACAAGAGACCCAGTACTTC
TRBV6-6	.	.	TRBJ2-7	CASSYGQNYEQYF	TGTGCCAGCAGTTACGGTCAGAACTACGAGCAGTACTTC
TRBV5-5	.	.	TRBJ2-5	CASSLVWHDRETQYF	TGTGCCAGCAGCTTGGTTTGGCACGATCGAGAGACCCAGTACTTC
TRBV6-5	.	TRBD1	TRBJ1-2	CASSRTGALYGYTF	TGTGCCAGCAGCCGGACAGGGGCTCTTTATGGCTACACCTTC
TRBV29-1	many	TRBD1	TRBJ1-4	CSVEGAGEDRSF	TGCAGCGTTGAAGGGGCAGGAGAGGACAGGTCCTTT
TRBV18	.	.	TRBJ1-2	CASSDPDRQNGYTF	TGTGCCAGCTCAGATCCCGACAGGCAGAATGGCTACACCTTC